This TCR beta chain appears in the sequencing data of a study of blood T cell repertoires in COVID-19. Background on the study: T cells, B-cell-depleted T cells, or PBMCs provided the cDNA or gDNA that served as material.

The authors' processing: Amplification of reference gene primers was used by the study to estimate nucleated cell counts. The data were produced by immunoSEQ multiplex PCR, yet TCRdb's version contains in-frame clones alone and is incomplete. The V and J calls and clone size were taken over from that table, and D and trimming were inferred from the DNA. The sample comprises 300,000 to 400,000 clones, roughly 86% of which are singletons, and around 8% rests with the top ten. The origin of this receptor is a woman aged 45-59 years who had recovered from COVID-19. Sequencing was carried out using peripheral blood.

The CDR3 DNA reads as TGTGCCAGCAGTTCGGGGGGCATGAACACTGAAGCTTTCTTT. Its translation: CASSSGGMNTEAFF. V and J are TRBV27 and TRBJ1-1; D may be TRBD1 (6 bases). Germline CDR1 MNHEY, CDR2 SMNVEV (reference sequence). This CDR3 has 14 amino acids. Deletions cut 4 bases from V and 0 bases from J, with 9 bases between.